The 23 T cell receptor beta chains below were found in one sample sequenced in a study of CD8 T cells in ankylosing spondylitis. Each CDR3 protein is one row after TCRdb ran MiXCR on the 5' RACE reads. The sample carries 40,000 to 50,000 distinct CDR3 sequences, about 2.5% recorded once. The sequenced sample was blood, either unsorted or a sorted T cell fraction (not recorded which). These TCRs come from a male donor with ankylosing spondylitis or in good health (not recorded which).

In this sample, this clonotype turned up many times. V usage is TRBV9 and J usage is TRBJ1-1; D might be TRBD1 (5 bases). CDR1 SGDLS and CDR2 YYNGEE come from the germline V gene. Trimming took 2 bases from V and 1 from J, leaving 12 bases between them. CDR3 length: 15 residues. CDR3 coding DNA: TGTGCCAGCAGCGTCCAGGGAGGGACGAACACTGAAGCTTTCTTT. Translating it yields CASSVQGGTNTEAFF.

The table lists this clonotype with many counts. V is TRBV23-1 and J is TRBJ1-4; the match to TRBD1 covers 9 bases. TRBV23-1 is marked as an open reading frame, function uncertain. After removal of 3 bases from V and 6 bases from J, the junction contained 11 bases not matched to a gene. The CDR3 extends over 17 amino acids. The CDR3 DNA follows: TGCGCCAGCAGTCAGGGACCCGGGACAGGGCAGGATGAAAAACTGTTTTTT. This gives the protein CASSQGPGTGQDEKLFF.

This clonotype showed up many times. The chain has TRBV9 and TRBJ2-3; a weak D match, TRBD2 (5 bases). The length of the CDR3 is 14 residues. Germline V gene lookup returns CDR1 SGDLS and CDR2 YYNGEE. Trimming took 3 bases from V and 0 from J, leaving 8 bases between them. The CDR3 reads CASSERASTDTQYF. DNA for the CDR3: TGTGCCAGCAGCGAGAGGGCTAGCACAGATACGCAGTATTTT.

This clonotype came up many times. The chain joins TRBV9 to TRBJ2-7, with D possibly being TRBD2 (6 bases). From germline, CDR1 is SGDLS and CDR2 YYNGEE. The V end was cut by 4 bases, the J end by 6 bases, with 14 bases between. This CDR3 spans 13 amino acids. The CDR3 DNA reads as TGTGCCAGCAGCCGGGAGAGTAGGGGCGAGCAGTACTTC. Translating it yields CASSRESRGEQYF.

The CDR3 DNA follows: TGTGCCAGCAGCGTTTACAGTCGGGAGACCCAGTACTTC. Its protein product is CASSVYSRETQYF. This chain connects TRBV9 to TRBJ2-5; D gene ambiguous. Trimming shortened V by 2 bases and J by 5 bases, and 10 bases separated the two germline ends. There are 13 residues in the CDR3. Germline CDR1 SGDLS, CDR2 YYNGEE.

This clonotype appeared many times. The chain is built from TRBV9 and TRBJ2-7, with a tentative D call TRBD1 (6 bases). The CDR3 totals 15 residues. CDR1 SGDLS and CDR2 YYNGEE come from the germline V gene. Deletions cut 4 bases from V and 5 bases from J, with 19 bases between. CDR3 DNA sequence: TGTGCCAGCAGCCCTCGGATACAGGGAGTCCACGAGCAGTACTTC. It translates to CASSPRIQGVHEQYF.

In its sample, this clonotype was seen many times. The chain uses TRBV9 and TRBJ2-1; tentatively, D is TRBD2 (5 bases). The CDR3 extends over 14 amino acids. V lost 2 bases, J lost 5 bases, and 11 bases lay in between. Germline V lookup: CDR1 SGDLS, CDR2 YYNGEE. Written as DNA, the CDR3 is TGTGCCAGCAGCGTGGGTGGGAGCAACAATGAGCAGTTCTTC. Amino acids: CASSVGGSNNEQFF.

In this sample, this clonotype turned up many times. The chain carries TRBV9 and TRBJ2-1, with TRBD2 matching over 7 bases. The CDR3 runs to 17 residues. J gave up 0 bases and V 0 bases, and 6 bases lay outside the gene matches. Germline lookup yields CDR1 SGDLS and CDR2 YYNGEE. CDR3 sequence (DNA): TGTGCCAGCAGCGTAGAGGCTAGCGGTAGCTCCTACAATGAGCAGTTCTTC. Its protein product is CASSVEASGSSYNEQFF.

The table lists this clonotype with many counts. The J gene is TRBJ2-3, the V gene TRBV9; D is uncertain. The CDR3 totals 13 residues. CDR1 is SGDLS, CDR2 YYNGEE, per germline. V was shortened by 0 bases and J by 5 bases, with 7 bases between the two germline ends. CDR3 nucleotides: TGTGCCAGCAGCGTAGCCCCGAAAGATACGCAGTATTTT. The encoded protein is CASSVAPKDTQYF.

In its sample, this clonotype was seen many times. The chain's CDR3 is CASSVAPGGSEQYF. The CDR3 nucleotides read TGTGCCAGCAGCGTAGCTCCTGGCGGGTCCGAGCAGTACTTC. This rearrangement joins TRBV9 to TRBJ2-7, with a tentative D call TRBD2 (5 bases). Germline-derived CDR1 and CDR2 are SGDLS and YYNGEE. Trimming removed 0 bases at V and 6 bases at J, with 13 bases between. The CDR3 loop spans 14 amino acids.

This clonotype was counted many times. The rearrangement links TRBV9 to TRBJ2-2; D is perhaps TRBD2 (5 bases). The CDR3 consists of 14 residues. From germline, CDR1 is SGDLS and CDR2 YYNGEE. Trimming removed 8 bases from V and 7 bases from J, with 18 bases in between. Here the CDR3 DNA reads TGTGCCAGTGGCCTTGGGGAGATCGGCGGGGAGCTGTTTTTT. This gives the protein CASGLGEIGGELFF.

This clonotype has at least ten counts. The CDR3 DNA is TGTGCCAGCAGCGTAGACACGGGCCCCTCCTACAATGAGCAGTTCTTC. It translates to CASSVDTGPSYNEQFF. The chain links TRBV9 to TRBJ2-1, with D unclear. The CDR3 loop spans 16 amino acids. Trimming stripped 0 bases from V and 0 bases from J, with 10 bases between. Germline V gene sequence: CDR1 SGDLS, CDR2 YYNGEE.

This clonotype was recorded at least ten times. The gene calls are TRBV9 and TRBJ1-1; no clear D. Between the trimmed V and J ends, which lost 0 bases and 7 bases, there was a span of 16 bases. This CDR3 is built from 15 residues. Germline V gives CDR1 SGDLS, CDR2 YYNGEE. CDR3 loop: CASSVAMSRTGEAFF. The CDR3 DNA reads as TGTGCCAGCAGCGTAGCTATGTCGAGGACGGGTGAAGCTTTCTTT.

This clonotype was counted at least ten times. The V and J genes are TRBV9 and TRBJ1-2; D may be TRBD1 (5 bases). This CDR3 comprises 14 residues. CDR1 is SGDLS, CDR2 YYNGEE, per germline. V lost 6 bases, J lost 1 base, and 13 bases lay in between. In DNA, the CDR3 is TGTGCCAGCACCAAGAGGGGACTTAACTATGGCTACACCTTC. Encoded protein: CASTKRGLNYGYTF.

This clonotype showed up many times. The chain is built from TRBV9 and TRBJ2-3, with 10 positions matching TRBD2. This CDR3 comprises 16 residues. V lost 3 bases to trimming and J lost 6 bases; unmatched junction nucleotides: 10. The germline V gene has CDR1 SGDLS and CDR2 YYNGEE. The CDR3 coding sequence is TGTGCCAGCAGCGCACGTAGCGGGAGGACCAGCGATACGCAGTATTTT. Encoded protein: CASSARSGRTSDTQYF.

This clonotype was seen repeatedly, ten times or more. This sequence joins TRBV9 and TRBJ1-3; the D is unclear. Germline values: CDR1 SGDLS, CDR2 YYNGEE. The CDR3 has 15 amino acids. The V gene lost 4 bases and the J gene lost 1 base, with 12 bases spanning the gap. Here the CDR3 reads CASSLAPMSGNTIYF. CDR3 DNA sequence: TGTGCCAGCAGCCTTGCCCCGATGTCTGGAAACACCATATATTTT.

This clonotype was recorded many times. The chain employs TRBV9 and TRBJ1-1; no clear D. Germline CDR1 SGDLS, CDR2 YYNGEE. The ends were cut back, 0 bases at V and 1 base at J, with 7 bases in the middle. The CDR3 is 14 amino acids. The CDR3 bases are TGTGCCAGCAGCGTAGATACGGCGAACACTGAAGCTTTCTTT. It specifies CASSVDTANTEAFF.

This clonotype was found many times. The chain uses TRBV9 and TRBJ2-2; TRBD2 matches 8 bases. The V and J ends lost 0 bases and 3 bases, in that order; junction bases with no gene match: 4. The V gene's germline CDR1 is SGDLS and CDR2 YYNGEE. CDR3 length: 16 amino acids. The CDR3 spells CASSVVPREDTGELFF. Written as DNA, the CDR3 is TGTGCCAGCAGCGTAGTTCCGCGGGAGGACACCGGGGAGCTGTTTTTT.

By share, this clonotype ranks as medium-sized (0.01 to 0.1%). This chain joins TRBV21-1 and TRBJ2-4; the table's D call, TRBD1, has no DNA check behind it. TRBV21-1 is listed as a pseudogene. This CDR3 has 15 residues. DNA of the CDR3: TGTGCCAGCAGCTTCAGAGGGGTGGCCAAAAACATTCAGTACTTC. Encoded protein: CASSFRGVAKNIQYF.

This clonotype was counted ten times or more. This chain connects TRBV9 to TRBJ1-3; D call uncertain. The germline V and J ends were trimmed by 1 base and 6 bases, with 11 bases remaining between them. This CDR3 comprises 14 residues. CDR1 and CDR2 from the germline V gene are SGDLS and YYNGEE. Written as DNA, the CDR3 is TGTGCCAGCAGCGTATTGCCCAGCTCAAACACCATATATTTT. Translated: CASSVLPSSNTIYF.

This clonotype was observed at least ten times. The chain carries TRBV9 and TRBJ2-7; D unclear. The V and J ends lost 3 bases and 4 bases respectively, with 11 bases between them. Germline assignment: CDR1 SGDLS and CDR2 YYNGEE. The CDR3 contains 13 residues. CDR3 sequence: CASSDLLGYEQYF. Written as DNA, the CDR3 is TGTGCCAGCAGCGACCTCCTTGGTTACGAGCAGTACTTC.

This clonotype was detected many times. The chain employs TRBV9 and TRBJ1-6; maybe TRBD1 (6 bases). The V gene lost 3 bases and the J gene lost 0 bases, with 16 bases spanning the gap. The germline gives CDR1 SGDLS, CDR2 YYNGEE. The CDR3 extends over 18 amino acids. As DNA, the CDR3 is TGTGCCAGCAGCGGATTATGGGACACAAGCTCCTATAATTCACCCCTCCACTTT. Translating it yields CASSGLWDTSSYNSPLHF.

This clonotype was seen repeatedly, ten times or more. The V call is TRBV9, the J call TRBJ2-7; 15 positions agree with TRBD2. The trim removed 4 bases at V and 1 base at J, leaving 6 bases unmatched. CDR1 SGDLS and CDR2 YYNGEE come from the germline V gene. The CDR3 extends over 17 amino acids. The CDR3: CASSPGLAGGGSYEQYF. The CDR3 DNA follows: TGTGCCAGCAGCCCGGGACTAGCGGGAGGTGGATCCTACGAGCAGTACTTC.